The present TCR beta chain was sequenced within a study of blood T cell repertoires in COVID-19. Across the whole study: Some COVID-19 samples were acute and others convalescent; all came from the United States, Italy and Spain. Sample material is recorded as cDNA or gDNA derived from T cells, B-cell-depleted T cells, or PBMCs.

The CDR3 runs to 21 residues. Germline-derived CDR1 and CDR2 are LGHDT and YNNKEL (reference sequence). Unmatched junction bases numbered 26, after V lost 4 bases and J lost 11 bases. Original handling: Cell counts per sample came from amplifying reference gene primers. Produced via immunoSEQ multiplex PCR; TCRdb's table is partial and in-frame only. V and J calls and clone size follow that table, whereas D and trimming were derived from the DNA. The table shows 50,000 to 70,000 clones, with 70% to 90% occurring only once. The sequencing input was peripheral blood. The TCR comes from a man between 50 and 59 years old with active COVID-19. The V gene is TRBV3-1 (or the pseudogene TRBV3-2), the J gene TRBJ2-5, with 15 bases that match TRBD2. CDR3 sequence reads: CASSLYSPTPGTSGRRKGQYF. CDR3 nucleotide sequence: TGTGCCAGCAGCCTCTACTCCCCGACTCCCGGGACTAGCGGGAGGCGAAAAGGGCAGTACTTC.